The 3 T cell receptor beta chains below come from one sample, sequenced in a study of shared clonotypes between healthy human individuals. The protocol was immunoSEQ multiplex PCR, while the TCRdb copy is restricted to in-frame clones and leaves out a portion. Of approximately 350,000 clones listed, approximately 97% are singletons. The sequencing input was memory CD8+ T cells sorted from blood. The subset here: CD45RO+ cells pooled with CCR7-negative TemRA cells. All receptors derive from a man aged 25-45 years in good health.

V is TRBV5-1 and J is TRBJ2-1, with a tentative D call TRBD2 (5 bases). Germline V lookup: CDR1 SGHRS, CDR2 YFSETQ. The V and J ends lost 4 bases and 0 bases respectively, with 11 bases between them. The CDR3 has 15 amino acids. CDR3 bases: TGCGCCAGCAGCGCAGCGGACCCCTCCTACAATGAGCAGTTCTTC. It yields the protein CASSAADPSYNEQFF.

The chain is built from TRBV4-1 and TRBJ2-3, with D perhaps given as TRBD1 or TRBD2 (5 bases each). The CDR3 is 17 amino acids. V was trimmed by 0 bases and J by 6 bases, leaving 19 bases between them. The germline V gene has CDR1 MGHRA and CDR2 YSYEKL. The CDR3 bases are TGCGCCAGCAGCCAAGATAAGGGCTGGGACCGTCCGGATACGCAGTATTTT. This codes for CASSQDKGWDRPDTQYF.

J is TRBJ2-7 and V is TRBV13; no definite D call. The CDR3 length is 12 residues. Trimming took off 3 bases at V and 2 bases at J, with 5 bases between the two ends. Germline V gene data show CDR1 as PRHDT and CDR2 as FYEKMQ (reference sequence). CDR3 sequence: CASSFGPYEQYF. DNA for the CDR3: TGTGCCAGCAGCTTCGGCCCCTACGAGCAGTACTTC.